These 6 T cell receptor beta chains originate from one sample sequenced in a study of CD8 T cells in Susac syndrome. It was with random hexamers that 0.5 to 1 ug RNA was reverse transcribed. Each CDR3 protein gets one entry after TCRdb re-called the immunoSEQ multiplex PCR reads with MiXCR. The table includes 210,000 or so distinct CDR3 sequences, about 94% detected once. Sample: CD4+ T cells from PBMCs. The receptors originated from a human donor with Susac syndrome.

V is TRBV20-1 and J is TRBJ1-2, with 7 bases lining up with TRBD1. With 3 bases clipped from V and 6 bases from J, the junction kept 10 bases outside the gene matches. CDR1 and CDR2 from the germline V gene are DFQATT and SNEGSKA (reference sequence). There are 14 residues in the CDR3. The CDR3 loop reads CSASSVGTENGYTF. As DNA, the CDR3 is TGCAGTGCTAGTTCAGTTGGGACAGAAAATGGCTACACCTTC.

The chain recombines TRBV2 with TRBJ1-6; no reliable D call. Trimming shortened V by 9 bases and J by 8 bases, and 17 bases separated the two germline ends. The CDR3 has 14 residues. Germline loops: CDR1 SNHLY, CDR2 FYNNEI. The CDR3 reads CARGLGGSDSPLHF. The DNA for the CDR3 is TGTGCCAGAGGCCTCGGAGGGTCCGATTCACCCCTCCACTTT.

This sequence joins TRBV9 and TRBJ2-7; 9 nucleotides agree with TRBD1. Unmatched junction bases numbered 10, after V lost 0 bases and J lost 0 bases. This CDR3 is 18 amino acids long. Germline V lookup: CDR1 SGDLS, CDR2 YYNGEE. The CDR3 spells CASSVGGQGTLTSYEQYF. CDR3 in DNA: TGTGCCAGCAGCGTAGGAGGACAGGGGACTTTAACCTCCTACGAGCAGTACTTC.

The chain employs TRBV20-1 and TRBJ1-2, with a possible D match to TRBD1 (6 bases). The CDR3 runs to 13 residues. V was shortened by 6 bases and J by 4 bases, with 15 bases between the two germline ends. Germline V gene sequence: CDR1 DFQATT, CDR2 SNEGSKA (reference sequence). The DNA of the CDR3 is TGCAGTGCGTTTACAGGGATTTTCTATGGCTACACCTTC. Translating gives CSAFTGIFYGYTF.

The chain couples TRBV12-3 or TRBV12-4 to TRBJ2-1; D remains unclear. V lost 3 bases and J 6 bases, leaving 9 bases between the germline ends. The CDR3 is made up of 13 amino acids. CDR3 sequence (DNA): TGTGCCAGCAGTTTCGCGCGCTTCAATGAGCAGTTCTTC. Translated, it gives CASSFARFNEQFF.

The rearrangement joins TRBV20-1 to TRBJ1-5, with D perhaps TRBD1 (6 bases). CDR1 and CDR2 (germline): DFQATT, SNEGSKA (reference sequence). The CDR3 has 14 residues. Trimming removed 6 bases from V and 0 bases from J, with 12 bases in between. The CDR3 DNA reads TGCAGTGCAACCGGACAGAATAGCAATCAGCCCCAGCATTTT. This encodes CSATGQNSNQPQHF.